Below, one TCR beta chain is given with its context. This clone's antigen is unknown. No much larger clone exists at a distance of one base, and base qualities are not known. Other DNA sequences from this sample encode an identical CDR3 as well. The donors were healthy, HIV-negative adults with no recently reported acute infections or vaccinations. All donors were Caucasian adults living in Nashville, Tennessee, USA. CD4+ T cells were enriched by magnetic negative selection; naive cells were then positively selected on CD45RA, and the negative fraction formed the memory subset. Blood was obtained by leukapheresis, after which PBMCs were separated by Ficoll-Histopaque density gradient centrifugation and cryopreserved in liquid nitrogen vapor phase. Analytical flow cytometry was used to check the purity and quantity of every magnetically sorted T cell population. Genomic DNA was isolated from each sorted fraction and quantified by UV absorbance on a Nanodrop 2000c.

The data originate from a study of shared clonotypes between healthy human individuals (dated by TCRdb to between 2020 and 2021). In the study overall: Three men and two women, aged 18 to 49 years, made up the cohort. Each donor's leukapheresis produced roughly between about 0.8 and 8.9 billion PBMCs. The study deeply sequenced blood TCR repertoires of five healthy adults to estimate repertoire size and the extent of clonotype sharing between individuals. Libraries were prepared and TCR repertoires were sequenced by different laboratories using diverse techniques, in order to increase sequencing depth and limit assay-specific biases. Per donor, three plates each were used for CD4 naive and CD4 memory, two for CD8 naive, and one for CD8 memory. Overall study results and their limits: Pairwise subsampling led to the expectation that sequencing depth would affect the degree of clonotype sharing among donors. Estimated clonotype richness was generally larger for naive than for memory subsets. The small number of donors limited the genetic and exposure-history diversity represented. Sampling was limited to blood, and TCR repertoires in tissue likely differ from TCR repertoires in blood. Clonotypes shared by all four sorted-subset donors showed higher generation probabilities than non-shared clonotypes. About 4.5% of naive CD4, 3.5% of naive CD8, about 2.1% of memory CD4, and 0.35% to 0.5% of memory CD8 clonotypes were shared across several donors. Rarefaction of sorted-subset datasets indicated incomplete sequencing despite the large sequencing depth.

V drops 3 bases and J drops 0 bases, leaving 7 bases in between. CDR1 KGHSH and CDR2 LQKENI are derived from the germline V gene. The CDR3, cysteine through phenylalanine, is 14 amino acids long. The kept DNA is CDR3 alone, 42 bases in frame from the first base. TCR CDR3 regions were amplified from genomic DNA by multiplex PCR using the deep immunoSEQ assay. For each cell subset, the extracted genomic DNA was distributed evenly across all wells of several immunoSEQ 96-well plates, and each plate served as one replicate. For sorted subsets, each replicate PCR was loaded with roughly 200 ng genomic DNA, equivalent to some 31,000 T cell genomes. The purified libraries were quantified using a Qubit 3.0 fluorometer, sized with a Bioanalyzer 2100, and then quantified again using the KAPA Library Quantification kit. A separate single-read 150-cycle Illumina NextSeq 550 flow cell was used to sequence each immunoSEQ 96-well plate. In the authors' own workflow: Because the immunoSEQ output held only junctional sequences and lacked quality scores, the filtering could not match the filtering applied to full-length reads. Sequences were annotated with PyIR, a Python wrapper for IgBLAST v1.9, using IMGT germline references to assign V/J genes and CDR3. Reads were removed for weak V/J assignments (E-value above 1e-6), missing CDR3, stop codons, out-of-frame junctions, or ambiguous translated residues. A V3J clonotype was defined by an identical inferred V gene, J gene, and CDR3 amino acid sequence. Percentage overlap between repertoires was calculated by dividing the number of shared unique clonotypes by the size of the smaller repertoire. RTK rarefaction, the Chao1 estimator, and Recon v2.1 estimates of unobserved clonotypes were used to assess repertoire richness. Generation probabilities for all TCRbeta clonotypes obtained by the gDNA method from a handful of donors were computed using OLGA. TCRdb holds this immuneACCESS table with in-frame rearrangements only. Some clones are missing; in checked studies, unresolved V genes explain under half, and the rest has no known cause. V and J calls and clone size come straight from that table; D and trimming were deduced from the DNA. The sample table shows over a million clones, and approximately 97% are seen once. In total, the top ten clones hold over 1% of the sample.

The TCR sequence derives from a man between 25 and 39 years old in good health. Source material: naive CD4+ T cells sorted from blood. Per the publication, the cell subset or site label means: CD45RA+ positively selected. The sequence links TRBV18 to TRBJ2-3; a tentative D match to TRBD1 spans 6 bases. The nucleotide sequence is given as TGTGCCAGCTCACCGGGACAAAGCACAGATACGCAGTATTTT. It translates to CASSPGQSTDTQYF.